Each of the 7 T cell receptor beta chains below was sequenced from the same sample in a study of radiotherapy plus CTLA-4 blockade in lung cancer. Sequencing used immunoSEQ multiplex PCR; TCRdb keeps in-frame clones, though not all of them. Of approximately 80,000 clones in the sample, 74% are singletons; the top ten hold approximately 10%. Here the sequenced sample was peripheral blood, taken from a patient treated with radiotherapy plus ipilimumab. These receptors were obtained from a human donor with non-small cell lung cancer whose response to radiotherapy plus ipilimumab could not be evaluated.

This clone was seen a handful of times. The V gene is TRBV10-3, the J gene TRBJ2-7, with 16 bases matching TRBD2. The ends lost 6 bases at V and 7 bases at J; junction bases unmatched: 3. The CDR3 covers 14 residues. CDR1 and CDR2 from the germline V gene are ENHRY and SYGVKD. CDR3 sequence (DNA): TGTGCCATCAGCCCGGGACTAGCGGGGGGGGAGCAGTACTTC. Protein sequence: CAISPGLAGGEQYF.

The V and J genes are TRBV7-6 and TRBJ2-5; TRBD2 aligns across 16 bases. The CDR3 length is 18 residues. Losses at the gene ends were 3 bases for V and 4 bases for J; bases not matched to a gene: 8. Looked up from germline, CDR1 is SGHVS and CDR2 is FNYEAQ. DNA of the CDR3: TGTGCCAGCAGCTTTGGGACTAGCGGGGGGGCCGTAGGAGAGACCCAGTACTTC. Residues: CASSFGTSGGAVGETQYF.

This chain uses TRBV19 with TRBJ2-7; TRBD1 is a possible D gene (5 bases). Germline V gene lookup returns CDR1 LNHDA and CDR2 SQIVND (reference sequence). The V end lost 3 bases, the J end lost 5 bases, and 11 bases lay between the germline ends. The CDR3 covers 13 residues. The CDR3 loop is CASSMGQTNEQYF. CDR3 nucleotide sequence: TGTGCCAGTAGTATGGGGCAGACCAACGAGCAGTACTTC.

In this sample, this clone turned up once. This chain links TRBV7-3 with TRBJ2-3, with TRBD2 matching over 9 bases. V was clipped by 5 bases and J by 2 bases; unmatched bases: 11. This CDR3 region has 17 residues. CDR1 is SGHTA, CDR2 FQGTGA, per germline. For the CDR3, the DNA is TGTGCCAGCAGCCCGAGGGGCGGGAGGGCCGTCACAGATACGCAGTATTTT. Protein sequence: CASSPRGGRAVTDTQYF.

CDR3 loop: CASRKSGDQPQHF. For the CDR3, the DNA is TGTGCCAGCAGGAAATCGGGGGATCAGCCCCAGCATTTT. The chain links TRBV2 to TRBJ1-5, with D maybe TRBD1 (5 bases). Trimming took off 6 bases at V and 5 bases at J, with 11 bases between the two ends. Looked up from germline, CDR1 is SNHLY and CDR2 is FYNNEI. The CDR3 has 13 amino acids.

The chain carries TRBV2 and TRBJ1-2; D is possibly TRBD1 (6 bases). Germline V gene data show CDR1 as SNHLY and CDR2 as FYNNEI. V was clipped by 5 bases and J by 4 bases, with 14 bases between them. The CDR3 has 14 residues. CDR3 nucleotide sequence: TGTGCCAGCAGTTACAGGGTTACGGGCTATGGCTACACCTTC. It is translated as CASSYRVTGYGYTF.

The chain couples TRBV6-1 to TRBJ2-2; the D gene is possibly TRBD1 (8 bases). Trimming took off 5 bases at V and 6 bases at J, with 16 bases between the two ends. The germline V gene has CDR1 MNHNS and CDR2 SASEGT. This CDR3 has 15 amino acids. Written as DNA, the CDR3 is TGTGCCAGCAGTACAGGGGGAGGGGCCCCCGGGGAGCTGTTTTTT. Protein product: CASSTGGGAPGELFF.